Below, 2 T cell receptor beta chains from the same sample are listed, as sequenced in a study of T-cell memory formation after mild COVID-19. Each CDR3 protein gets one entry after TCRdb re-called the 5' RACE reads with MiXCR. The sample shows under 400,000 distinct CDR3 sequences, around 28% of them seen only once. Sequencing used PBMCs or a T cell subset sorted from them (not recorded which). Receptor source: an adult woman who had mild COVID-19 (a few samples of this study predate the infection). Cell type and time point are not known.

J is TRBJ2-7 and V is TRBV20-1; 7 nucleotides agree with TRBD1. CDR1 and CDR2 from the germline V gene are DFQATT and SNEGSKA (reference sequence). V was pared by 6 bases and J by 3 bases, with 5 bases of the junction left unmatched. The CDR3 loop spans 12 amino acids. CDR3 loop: CSAQTGNYEQYF. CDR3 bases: TGCAGTGCACAGACAGGGAACTACGAGCAGTACTTC.

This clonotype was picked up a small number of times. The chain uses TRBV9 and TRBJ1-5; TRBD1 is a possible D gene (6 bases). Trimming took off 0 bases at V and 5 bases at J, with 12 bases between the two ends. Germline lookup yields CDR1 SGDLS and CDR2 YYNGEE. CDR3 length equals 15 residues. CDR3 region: CASSVEGGIDQPQHF. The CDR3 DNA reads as TGTGCCAGCAGCGTAGAGGGGGGAATCGATCAGCCCCAGCATTTT.